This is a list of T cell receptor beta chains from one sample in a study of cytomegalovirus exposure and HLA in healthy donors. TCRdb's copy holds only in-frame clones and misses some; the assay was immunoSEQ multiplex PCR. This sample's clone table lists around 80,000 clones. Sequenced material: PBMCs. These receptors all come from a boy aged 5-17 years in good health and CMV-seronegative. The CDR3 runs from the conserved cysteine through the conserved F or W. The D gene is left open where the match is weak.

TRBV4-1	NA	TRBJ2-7	TGCGCCAGCAGCCAAGAAGACAGAAGCTACGAGCAGTACTTC	CASSQEDRSYEQYF
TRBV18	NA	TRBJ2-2	TGTGCCAGCTCACAAACTCAGACAGCGGGGAACACCGGGGAGCTGTTTTTT	CASSQTQTAGNTGELFF
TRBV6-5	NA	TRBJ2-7	TGTGCCAGCAGTTACTCGAGGAGACTCCCTCCCTACGAGCAGTACTTC	CASSYSRRLPPYEQYF
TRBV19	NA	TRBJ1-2	TGTGCCAGTAGTACCGGAGGTGCCAACTATCGCTACACCTTC	CASSTGGANYRYTF
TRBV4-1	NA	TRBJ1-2	TGCGCCAGCAGCCAAGATCAACAGGGAAACTATGGCTACACCTTC	CASSQDQQGNYGYTF
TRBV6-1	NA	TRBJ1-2	TGTGCCAGCAGTGTAAATGAGGAGCGGAGCTACACCTTC	CASSVNEERSYTF
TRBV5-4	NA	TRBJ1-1	TGTGCCAGCAGCTCCCGACCGACAGTGAACACTGAAGCTTTCTTT	CASSSRPTVNTEAFF
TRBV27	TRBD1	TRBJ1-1	TGTGCCAGCAGACAAAACGGACAGGCGAACACTGAAGCTTTCTTT	CASRQNGQANTEAFF
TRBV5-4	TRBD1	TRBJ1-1	TGTGCCAGCAGCGCCCCGGACAGGAAAGCTTTCTTT	CASSAPDRKAFF
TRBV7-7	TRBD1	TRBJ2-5	TGTGCCAGCAGCCCCGACAGGGGGTACCAAGAGACCCAGTACTTC	CASSPDRGYQETQYF
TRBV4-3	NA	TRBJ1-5	TGCGCCAGCAGCCAAGATCTACGTCAGCCCCAGCATTTT	CASSQDLRQPQHF
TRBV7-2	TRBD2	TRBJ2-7	TGTGCCAGCAGCTACGGGGGGTTGTATTACTTC	CASSYGGLYYF
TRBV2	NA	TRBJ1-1	TGTGCCAGCAGTGAATCCGGGAGTGAAGCTTTCTTT	CASSESGSEAFF
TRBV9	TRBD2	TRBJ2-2	TGTGCCAGCAGCGTAGGACTAGCGGGGACCGGGGAGCTGTTTTTT	CASSVGLAGTGELFF
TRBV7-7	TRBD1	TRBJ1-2	TGTGCCAGCAGCCCTAGGGGGCCGCAGACGGGCTACACCTTC	CASSPRGPQTGYTF
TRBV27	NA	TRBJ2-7	TGTGCCAGCAGTTTATCGACAAACTCCGAGCAGTACTTC	CASSLSTNSEQYF
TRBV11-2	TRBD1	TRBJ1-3	TGTGCCAGCAGCTTCCGGACAGGGGGAAACACCATATATTTT	CASSFRTGGNTIYF
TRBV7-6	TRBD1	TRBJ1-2	TGTGCCAGCAGCCCGCGACAGGGTCCCTCTTTTCTTGGCGGCTACACCTTC	CASSPRQGPSFLGGYTF
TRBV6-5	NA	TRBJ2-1	TGTGCCAGCAGTTCACTAGGCAGGGGTCGTGAGCAGTTCTTC	CASSSLGRGREQFF
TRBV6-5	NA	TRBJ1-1	TGTGCCAGCAGTTACGGGGGCAACACTGAAGCTTTCTTT	CASSYGGNTEAFF
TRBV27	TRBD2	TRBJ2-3	TGTGCCAGCAGGACTAGCGGCACAGATACGCAGTATTTT	CASRTSGTDTQYF
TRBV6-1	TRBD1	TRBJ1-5	TGTGCCAGCAGTGACTCGGGACAGAACAATCAGCCCCAGCATTTT	CASSDSGQNNQPQHF
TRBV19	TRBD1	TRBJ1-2	TGTGCCAGTAGTGGGGACAGCTCCTATGGCTACACCTTC	CASSGDSSYGYTF
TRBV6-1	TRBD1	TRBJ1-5	TGTGCCAGCAATGACAGGGGGCTAAGTCAGCCCCAGCATTTT	CASNDRGLSQPQHF
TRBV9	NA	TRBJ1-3	TGTGCCAGCAGCCGGACGGGACTATCTGGAAACACCATATATTTT	CASSRTGLSGNTIYF